Below, 26 T cell receptor beta chains from the same sample are listed, as sequenced in a study of identical twins. One entry per CDR3 protein results from TCRdb running MiXCR on the 5' RACE reads. The table includes about 530,000 distinct CDR3 sequences, approximately 14% detected once. These data also featured in a second study, about yellow fever vaccine responses in identical twins.

What was sequenced was CD4+ T cells sorted from blood. The receptors were gathered from a woman under 30 in good health.

The CDR3 is CSARDTAHTGELFF. The CDR3 nucleotides read TGCAGTGCTAGAGATACAGCACACACCGGGGAGCTGTTTTTT. The V gene is TRBV20-1, the J gene TRBJ2-2, with D hard to call. The CDR3 is made up of 14 amino acids. CDR1 DFQATT and CDR2 SNEGSKA come from the germline V gene (reference sequence). V was trimmed by 0 bases and J by 3 bases, leaving 8 bases between them.

This clonotype was counted a few times. This sequence joins TRBV5-1 and TRBJ2-5; D ambiguous. V lost 2 bases to trimming and J lost 2 bases, with 13 bases between them. Germline-derived CDR1 and CDR2 are SGHRS and YFSETQ. The CDR3 runs to 15 residues. CDR3 nucleotides: TGCGCCAGCAGCTTAGTCGAAGGACCGCAAGAGACCCAGTACTTC. Translation gives CASSLVEGPQETQYF.

This clonotype was seen a handful of times. CDR3 DNA: TGCGCCAGCAACGGACAGGGTCTAGGTGAGACCCAGTACTTC. Its protein product is CASNGQGLGETQYF. The chain links TRBV10-2 to TRBJ2-5, with TRBD1 identical over 8 bases. This CDR3 region has 14 residues. J was trimmed by 5 bases and V by 7 bases; bases with no gene match: 9. Germline V gene data show CDR1 as WSHSY and CDR2 as SAAADI.

This CDR3 is CASSWRGFGDTGELFF. The CDR3 nucleotides are TGTGCCAGCAGCTGGAGGGGGTTTGGGGACACCGGGGAGCTGTTTTTT. V gene TRBV7-8 combines with J gene TRBJ2-2, with D perhaps given as TRBD1 or TRBD2 (6 bases each). In germline, CDR1 is SGHVS, CDR2 FQNEAQ. This CDR3 has 16 residues. Trimming removed 4 bases from V and 3 bases from J, with 15 bases in between.

The CDR3 nucleotides read TGTGCCAGCAGGAGACCCGGGACAGTGAGGAGCTCCTACAATGAGCAGTTCTTC. Its translation is CASRRPGTVRSSYNEQFF. V and J are TRBV11-2 and TRBJ2-1; 7 nucleotides line up with TRBD1. Germline lookup yields CDR1 SGHAT and CDR2 FQNNGV. V gave up 6 bases and J gave up 0 bases; unmatched junction bases: 14. The CDR3 runs to 18 residues. Variable domain in full (rest from reference TRBV11-2 and TRBJ2-1): EAGVAQSPRYKIIEKRQSVAFWCNPISGHATLYWYQQILGQGPKLLIQFQNNGVVDDSQLPKDRFSAERLKGVDSTLKIQPAKLEDSAVYLCASRRPGTVRSSYNEQFFGPGTRLTVL.

This clonotype was recorded many times. V is TRBV5-1 and J is TRBJ2-7, with D possibly TRBD1 on 6 matching bases. This CDR3 is 15 amino acids long. In germline, CDR1 is SGHRS, CDR2 YFSETQ. V gave up 0 bases and J gave up 3 bases, with 13 bases separating them. CDR3 region: CASSLDPGHYYEQYF. The CDR3 DNA is TGCGCCAGCAGCTTGGACCCGGGACACTACTACGAGCAGTACTTC.

This clonotype has just a few counts. The chain joins TRBV28 to TRBJ2-7; TRBD2 matches 7 bases. Germline CDR1 MDHEN, CDR2 SYDVKM. This CDR3 contains 16 residues. V trimming: 5 bases; J trimming: 0 bases; junction bases outside the gene matches: 10. CDR3 amino acids: CASSAQVGRGSYEQYF. In nucleotides, the CDR3 is TGTGCCAGCAGTGCCCAGGTAGGGAGGGGCTCCTACGAGCAGTACTTC.

The chain employs TRBV9 and TRBJ2-1; 7 bases agree with TRBD2. Unmatched junction bases numbered 14, after V lost 3 bases and J lost 2 bases. Germline loops: CDR1 SGDLS, CDR2 YYNGEE. CDR3 length equals 18 residues. CDR3 amino acids: CASSAPDLADNAYNEQFF. The CDR3 DNA reads as TGTGCCAGCAGCGCCCCCGATCTAGCGGACAACGCCTACAATGAGCAGTTCTTC. Using reference TRBV9 and TRBJ2-1 for the parts outside the CDR3, the full variable domain is DSGVTQTPKHLITATGQRVTLRCSPRSGDLSVYWYQQSLDQGLQFLIQYYNGEERAKGNILERFSAQQFPDLHSELNLSSLELGDSALYFCASSAPDLADNAYNEQFFGPGTRLTVL.

The chain recombines TRBV27 with TRBJ2-1; TRBD1 agrees at 7 bases. The CDR3 is made up of 15 amino acids. The ends lost 5 bases at V and 5 bases at J; junction bases unmatched: 9. The germline V gene has CDR1 MNHEY and CDR2 SMNVEV (reference sequence). The CDR3 loop reads CASSPFRDRDNEQFF. CDR3 DNA: TGTGCCAGCAGTCCCTTCCGGGACAGAGACAATGAGCAGTTCTTC.

The chain has TRBV3-1 and TRBJ2-7, with 12 bases aligning to TRBD1. CDR3 size: 15 residues. The V and J ends lost 4 bases and 4 bases, in that order; junction bases with no gene match: 5. CDR1 is LGHDT and CDR2 is YNNKEL in the germline V gene (reference sequence). The CDR3 region is CASSRKGQGAYEQYF. The CDR3 nucleotides read TGTGCCAGCAGCCGAAAGGGACAGGGGGCTTACGAGCAGTACTTC.

This clonotype occurred a few times. The chain links TRBV19 to TRBJ2-5; 10 bases fit TRBD1. Per germline, CDR1 LNHDA and CDR2 SQIVND (reference sequence). The trim removed 5 bases at V and 8 bases at J, leaving 5 bases unmatched. The CDR3 runs 13 residues. CDR3 DNA sequence: TGTGCCAGTAGTCTAGGACAGGGGGTAACCCAGTACTTC. This translates into CASSLGQGVTQYF.

The genes are TRBV5-1 and TRBJ2-5; D is possibly TRBD2 (6 bases). V was trimmed by 0 bases and J by 4 bases, leaving 10 bases between them. The CDR3 runs 14 residues. Germline CDR1 and CDR2: SGHRS and YFSETQ. CDR3 nucleotides: TGCGCCAGCAGCTTGGTTAGGGGAGGAGAGACCCAGTACTTC. Translated: CASSLVRGGETQYF.

This chain uses TRBV10-1 with TRBJ2-2; 8 nucleotides line up with TRBD1. The ends lost 6 bases at V and 6 bases at J; junction bases unmatched: 3. The CDR3 has 13 residues. Germline assignment: CDR1 WNHNN and CDR2 SYGVQD (reference sequence). The CDR3 DNA follows: TGCGCCAGCAGAGGACAGGGTCCCGGGGAGCTGTTTTTT. It encodes CASRGQGPGELFF.

This clonotype was observed a handful of times. The chain combines TRBV5-6 with TRBJ1-2; tentatively, D is TRBD1 (5 bases). Trimming shortened V by 1 base and J by 4 bases, and 11 bases separated the two germline ends. Germline-derived CDR1 and CDR2 are SGHDT and YYEEEE. The length of the CDR3 is 14 residues. The CDR3 coding sequence is TGTGCCAGCAGCTTGTGGGGACTCGGCTATGGCTACACCTTC. Protein product: CASSLWGLGYGYTF.

The chain links TRBV3-1 to TRBJ2-5, with TRBD2 matching over 8 bases. The V gene's germline CDR1 is LGHDT and CDR2 YNNKEL (reference sequence). The V and J ends lost 1 base and 3 bases, in that order; junction bases with no gene match: 13. The CDR3 spans 18 residues. The CDR3 DNA sequence: TGTGCCAGCAGCCAAGGGAAATGGCTAGCGGGCACCAAAGAGACCCAGTACTTC. The encoded protein is CASSQGKWLAGTKETQYF.

J is TRBJ2-2 and V is TRBV29-1, with D tentatively TRBD1 (5 bases). V gave up 6 bases and J gave up 7 bases, with 15 bases separating them. Germline V gene lookup returns CDR1 SQVTM and CDR2 ANQGSEA. The CDR3 extends over 13 amino acids. The CDR3 nucleotides read TGCAGCGTGGACAACCAGGGCTTCGGGGAGCTGTTTTTT. Protein sequence: CSVDNQGFGELFF.

CDR3 bases: TGTGCCAGCAGTCCCGACAGGGAACGGTACAATGAGCAGTTCTTC. Its protein product is CASSPDRERYNEQFF. V is TRBV6-5 and J is TRBJ2-1; the match to TRBD1 covers 7 bases. This CDR3 spans 15 amino acids. Trimming cost V 5 bases and J 4 bases; bases outside gene matches: 8. From germline, CDR1 is MNHEY and CDR2 SVGAGI.

The chain is built from TRBV9 and TRBJ2-1, with a weak D call TRBD2 (5 bases). The CDR3 sequence is 16 residues long. V was clipped by 1 base and J by 4 bases, with 15 bases between them. The germline V gene encodes CDR1 SGDLS and CDR2 YYNGEE. For the CDR3, the DNA is TGTGCCAGCAGCGTAACAGCGCTGACTACTTACAATGAGCAGTTCTTC. Its protein is CASSVTALTTYNEQFF. Variable domain in full (rest from reference TRBV9 and TRBJ2-1): DSGVTQTPKHLITATGQRVTLRCSPRSGDLSVYWYQQSLDQGLQFLIQYYNGEERAKGNILERFSAQQFPDLHSELNLSSLELGDSALYFCASSVTALTTYNEQFFGPGTRLTVL.

This clonotype showed up just a few times. The V call is TRBV20-1, the J call TRBJ2-1, with 8 bases matching TRBD2. CDR3 length: 16 amino acids. Germline CDR1 is DFQATT and CDR2 is SNEGSKA (reference sequence). V lost 4 bases to trimming and J lost 7 bases; unmatched junction nucleotides: 15. The CDR3 nucleotides read TGCAGTGCTAAACCAGAGGCAGCGGGGGAGTTTAATGAGCAGTTCTTC. Protein: CSAKPEAAGEFNEQFF.

The chain couples TRBV24-1 to TRBJ1-5; 10 bases align to TRBD1. The V and J ends lost 4 bases and 5 bases, in that order; junction bases with no gene match: 4. CDR1 KGHDR and CDR2 SFDVKD come from the germline V gene. The CDR3 contains 15 residues. CDR3 in DNA: TGTGCCACCAGTGAACCTGGGACAGGGGATCAGCCCCAGCATTTT. This gives the protein CATSEPGTGDQPQHF.

The chain joins TRBV12-3 or TRBV12-4 to TRBJ2-2; 14 bases agree with TRBD2. This CDR3 is built from 17 residues. V dropped 6 bases and J dropped 7; count of bases not matched to a gene: 10. This CDR3 is CASSLGLAGGFGGELFF. For the CDR3, the DNA is TGTGCCAGCAGCCTCGGACTAGCGGGGGGATTTGGCGGGGAGCTGTTTTTT.

This sequence joins TRBV6-4 and TRBJ1-1; TRBD1 agrees at 9 bases. CDR1 is MRHNA and CDR2 is SNTAGT in the germline V gene. The V gene end was trimmed by 6 bases and the J gene end by 7 bases; junction bases not matched to a gene: 3. This CDR3 has 12 residues. The CDR3 protein is CASRETGGEAFF. CDR3 DNA sequence: TGTGCCAGCAGAGAGACAGGGGGTGAAGCTTTCTTT.

The genes are TRBV5-1 and TRBJ2-2, with D perhaps TRBD2 (6 bases). This CDR3 has 15 residues. Germline CDR1 reads SGHRS; CDR2 reads YFSETQ. Trimming cost V 2 bases and J 2 bases, with 10 bases left between them. The CDR3 bases are TGCGCCAGCAGCTTTAATAGCGGAAACACCGGGGAGCTGTTTTTT. Translating gives CASSFNSGNTGELFF.

This clonotype showed up just a few times. V usage is TRBV10-3 and J usage is TRBJ2-2, with TRBD1 matching over 8 bases. The CDR3 spans 14 residues. Germline CDR1 is ENHRY and CDR2 is SYGVKD. V was pared by 10 bases and J by 4 bases, with 8 bases of the junction left unmatched. In DNA form, the CDR3 reads TGTGCCACCTATAATGGGACAGGCACCGGGGAGCTGTTTTTT. Amino acid sequence: CATYNGTGTGELFF.

This clonotype turned up a few times. V is TRBV6-5 and J is TRBJ2-1; unclear D gene. The germline V gene encodes CDR1 MNHEY and CDR2 SVGAGI. The CDR3 runs 13 residues. Trimming stripped 0 bases from V and 8 bases from J, with 8 bases between. CDR3 in DNA: TGTGCCAGCAGTTACTCAGCGAAGGATGAGCAGTTCTTC. It translates to CASSYSAKDEQFF.

This clonotype has more than one count but fewer than ten. The DNA for the CDR3 is TGTGCCAGCAGCCAAGGTCCGGGTAGGCTCACCGGGGAGCTGTTTTTT. Encoded protein: CASSQGPGRLTGELFF. This chain uses TRBV14 with TRBJ2-2, with D uncertain. The CDR3 has 16 residues. The V and J ends lost 1 base and 4 bases respectively, with 13 bases between them. Germline lookup yields CDR1 SGHDN and CDR2 FVKESK.